This T cell receptor beta chain came from a study of T-cell reconstitution after alpha-beta-depleted transplantation in children. Regarding the study as a whole: Reportedly, only several hundred clones from non-depleted graft cells drove alpha-beta T-cell counts at about two months.

This clonotype showed up just a few times. The antigen remains unidentified. During its preparation, the TCRbeta library received unique molecular identifiers. TCRdb re-called the PCR reads with MiXCR, one entry per CDR3 protein. This table holds fewer than 1 million distinct CDR3 sequences, 15% to 20% found once. Germline CDR1 is MGHDK and CDR2 is SYGVNS. Deletions cut 1 base from V and 4 bases from J, with 7 bases between. CDR3 size: 14 residues. This rearrangement joins TRBV25-1 to TRBJ1-4; no clear D. The receptor's source is a male patient younger than 18 who had a stem cell transplant for acute lymphoblastic leukemia, so the T cells may come from the graft donor. This specimen consisted of PBMCs, mostly from graft donor cells, obtained 360 days after TCRalphabeta/CD19-depleted stem cell transplant. Here the CDR3 reads CASSEWADNEKLFF. CDR3 sequence (DNA): TGTGCCAGCAGTGAATGGGCAGATAATGAAAAACTGTTTTTT.